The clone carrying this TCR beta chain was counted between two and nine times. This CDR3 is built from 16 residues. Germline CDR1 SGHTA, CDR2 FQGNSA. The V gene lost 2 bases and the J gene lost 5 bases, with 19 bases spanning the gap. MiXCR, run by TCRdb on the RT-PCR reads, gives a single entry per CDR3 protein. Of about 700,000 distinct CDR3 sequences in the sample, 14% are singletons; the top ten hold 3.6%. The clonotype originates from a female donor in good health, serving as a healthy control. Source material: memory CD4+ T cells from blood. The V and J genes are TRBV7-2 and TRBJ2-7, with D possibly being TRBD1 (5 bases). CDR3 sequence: CASSLPTGLLSDEQYF. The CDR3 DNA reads TGTGCCAGCAGCTTACCCACAGGCTTACTTTCGGACGAGCAGTACTTC.